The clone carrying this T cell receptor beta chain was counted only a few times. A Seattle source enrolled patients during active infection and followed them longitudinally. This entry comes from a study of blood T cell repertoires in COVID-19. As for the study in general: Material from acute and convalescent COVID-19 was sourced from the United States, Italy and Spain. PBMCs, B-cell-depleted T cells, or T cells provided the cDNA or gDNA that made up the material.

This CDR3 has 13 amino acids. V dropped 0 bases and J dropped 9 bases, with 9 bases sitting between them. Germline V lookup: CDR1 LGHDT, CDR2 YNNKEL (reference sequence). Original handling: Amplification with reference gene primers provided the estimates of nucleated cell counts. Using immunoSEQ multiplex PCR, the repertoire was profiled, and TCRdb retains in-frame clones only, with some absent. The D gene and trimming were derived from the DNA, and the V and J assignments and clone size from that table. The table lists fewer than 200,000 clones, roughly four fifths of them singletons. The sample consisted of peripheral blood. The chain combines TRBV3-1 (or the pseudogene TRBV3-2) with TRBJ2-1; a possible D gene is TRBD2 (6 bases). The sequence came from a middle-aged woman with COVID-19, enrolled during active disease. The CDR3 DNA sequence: TGTGCCAGCAGCCAAGATGGCGGGGTTGAGCAGTTCTTC. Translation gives CASSQDGGVEQFF.